This TCR beta chain is from a study of CD8 T cells in ankylosing spondylitis. General observations from the study: Existing reports had already noted some motif variants in reactive arthritis synovial fluid and blood. Blood of patients with ankylosing spondylitis appeared to be characterized by a TCR beta motif of eight highly homologous variants. Reportedly, significant enrichment of disease-linked clones occurred in matched ankylosing spondylitis synovial fluid.

TCRdb processed the 5' RACE reads anew with MiXCR; each CDR3 protein has one entry. Among 180,000 or so distinct CDR3 sequences listed, more than 9% were seen once. Ten or more counts support this clonotype. The target antigen is unknown. This CDR3 comprises 15 residues. The J segment lost 5 bases and the V segment lost 5 bases, leaving 10 bases of the junction unmatched. Germline V gives CDR1 SGHRS, CDR2 YFSETQ. The clonotype comes from a male donor with ankylosing spondylitis or in good health (not recorded which). This sequence joins TRBV5-1 and TRBJ2-7; 10 bases are shared with TRBD2. Sequenced sample: blood, either unsorted or a sorted T cell fraction (not recorded which). CDR3 coding DNA: TGCGCCAGCAGTTTCCTAGCGGGGGAGACGAACGAGCAGTACTTC. Translated: CASSFLAGETNEQYF. Combining the CDR3 with reference TRBV5-1 and TRBJ2-7 gives the whole variable domain KAGVTQTPRYLIKTRGQQVTLSCSPISGHRSVSWYQQTPGQGLQFLFEYFSETQRNKGNFPGRFSGRQFSNSRSEMNVSTLELGDSALYLCASSFLAGETNEQYFGPGTRLTVT.